This T cell receptor (beta chain) was profiled in a study of blood T cell repertoires in COVID-19 (dated by TCRdb to about 2020). Context from the whole study: Collaborator samples came from the United States, Italy and Spain and covered acute and convalescent phases of COVID-19. Deeply sampled blood TCRbeta repertoires from subjects exposed to, actively infected with, or recovered from COVID-19 were included in the dataset. A de-identified subject ID, COVID-19 status, age in years and sex were almost always included in the sample metadata. A freely available public database, intended as a resource for researchers studying the immune response to SARS-CoV-2, is where the repertoires were released. The samples were drawn from the first 160 participants of the ongoing ImmuneRACE study and from 1,254 subjects provided by 6 global collaborators. Where available, HLA class I and class II types were taken from metadata supplied by the sample provider and were not determined by assay-based typing. The material from the prospective study consisted of cDNA or gDNA derived from T cells, B-cell-depleted T cells, or PBMCs.

Trimming takes 7 bases from V and 0 bases from J, and the germline ends sit 13 bases apart. CDR1 and CDR2 are read off the germline V gene as MNHEY and SVGAGI. Reading from cysteine to phenylalanine, the CDR3 counts 14 amino acids. Only the CDR3 DNA is retained, 42 bases long and in frame from the first base. What the work shows at the level of the full study, not this receptor alone: The amount of clinical and demographic metadata varied by source and participant and was provided uncurated.

Collaborating institutions collected whole blood in K2EDTA tubes following their own protocols. For TCRbeta analysis, collaborators shipped samples as frozen whole blood, isolated PBMCs, or DNA extracted from either of those sample types. As concerns this clone: Its cognate antigen has yet to be identified. No base quality values were provided; no much bigger clone lies one nucleotide off.

TCRbeta CDR3 regions were amplified from genomic DNA using the immunoSEQ Assay, a bias-controlled multiplex PCR. In the paper's pipeline: The number of nucleated cells in each sample was estimated by amplification of reference gene primers within the assay. Sequence reads were collapsed and filtered to measure the absolute abundance of every unique TCRbeta CDR3 rearrangement. For each sample, productive Simpson clonality was calculated as the square root of Simpson's diversity index over productive rearrangements. TCRdb took over this immuneACCESS table, retaining in-frame rearrangements with V and J assigned. Such tables are incomplete; in checked studies, under half of the missing clones stem from an unresolved V gene, and the remainder is unexplained. That table is the source of V, J and clone size, and D and trimming were worked out from the DNA. This sample has 75,000 to 100,000 clones in its table, and 80% to 90% of those were observed once. Of the sample, roughly 5% is held by the ten largest clones.

The sample taken for sequencing was peripheral blood. The source is a woman older than 75 with acute or convalescent COVID-19. The rearrangement combines TRBV6-5 with TRBJ2-7, with the D segment identity uncertain. The CDR3: CASKELSSSYEQYF. Here is the DNA: TGTGCCAGCAAGGAGCTCAGCAGCTCCTACGAGCAGTACTTC.